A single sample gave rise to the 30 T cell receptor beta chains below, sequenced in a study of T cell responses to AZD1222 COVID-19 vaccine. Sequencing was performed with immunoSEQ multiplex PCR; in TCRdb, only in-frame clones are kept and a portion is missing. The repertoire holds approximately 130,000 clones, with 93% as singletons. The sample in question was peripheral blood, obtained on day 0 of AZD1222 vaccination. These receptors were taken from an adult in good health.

Here the CDR3 DNA reads TGTGCCAGCAGTGAGGTTAGCTCCTATAATTCACCCCTCCACTTT. Its translation is CASSEVSSYNSPLHF. The V gene is TRBV2, the J gene TRBJ1-6; D is uncertain. The CDR3 is made up of 15 amino acids. The germline V gene has CDR1 SNHLY and CDR2 FYNNEI. V lost 3 bases, J lost 0 bases, and 6 bases lay in between.

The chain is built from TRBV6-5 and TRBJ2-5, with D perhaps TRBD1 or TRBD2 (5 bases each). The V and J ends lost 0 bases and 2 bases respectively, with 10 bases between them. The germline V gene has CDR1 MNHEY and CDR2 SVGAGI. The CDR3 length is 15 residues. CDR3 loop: CASSYSGTEQETQYF. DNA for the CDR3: TGTGCCAGCAGTTACTCCGGGACCGAACAAGAGACCCAGTACTTC.

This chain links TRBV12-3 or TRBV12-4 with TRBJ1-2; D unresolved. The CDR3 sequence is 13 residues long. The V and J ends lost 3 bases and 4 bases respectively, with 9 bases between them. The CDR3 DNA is TGTGCCAGCAGTTTGCAACCACCCTATGGCTACACCTTC. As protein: CASSLQPPYGYTF.

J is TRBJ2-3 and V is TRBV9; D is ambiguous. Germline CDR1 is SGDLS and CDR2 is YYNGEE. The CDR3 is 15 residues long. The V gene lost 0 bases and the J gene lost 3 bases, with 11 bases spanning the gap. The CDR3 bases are TGTGCCAGCAGCGTAGAGTACAGCTTGACAGATACGCAGTATTTT. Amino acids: CASSVEYSLTDTQYF.

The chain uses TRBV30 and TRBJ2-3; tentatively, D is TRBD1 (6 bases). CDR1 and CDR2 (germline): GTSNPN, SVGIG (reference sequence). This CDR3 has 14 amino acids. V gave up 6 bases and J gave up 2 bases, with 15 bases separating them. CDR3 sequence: CACGSGQDTDTQYF. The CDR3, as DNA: TGTGCCTGCGGATCGGGACAAGACACAGATACGCAGTATTTT.

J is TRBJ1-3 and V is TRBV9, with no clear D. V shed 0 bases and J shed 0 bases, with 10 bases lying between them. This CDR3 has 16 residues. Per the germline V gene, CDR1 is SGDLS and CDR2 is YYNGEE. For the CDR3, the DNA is TGTGCCAGCAGCGTAGGTGAGGTTTACTCTGGAAACACCATATATTTT. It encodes CASSVGEVYSGNTIYF.

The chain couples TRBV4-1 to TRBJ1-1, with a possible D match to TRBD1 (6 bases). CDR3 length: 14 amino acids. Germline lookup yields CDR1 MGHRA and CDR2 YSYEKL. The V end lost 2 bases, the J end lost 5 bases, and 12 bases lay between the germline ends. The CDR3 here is CASSQTQQGTEAFF. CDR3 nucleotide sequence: TGCGCCAGCAGCCAAACCCAACAGGGAACTGAAGCTTTCTTT.

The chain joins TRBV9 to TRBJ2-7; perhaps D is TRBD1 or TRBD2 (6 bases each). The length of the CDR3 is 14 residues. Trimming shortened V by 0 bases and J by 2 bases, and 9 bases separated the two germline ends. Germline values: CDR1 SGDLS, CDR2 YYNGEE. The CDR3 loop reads CASSVGGAPYEQYF. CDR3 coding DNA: TGTGCCAGCAGCGTAGGGGGGGCCCCCTACGAGCAGTACTTC.

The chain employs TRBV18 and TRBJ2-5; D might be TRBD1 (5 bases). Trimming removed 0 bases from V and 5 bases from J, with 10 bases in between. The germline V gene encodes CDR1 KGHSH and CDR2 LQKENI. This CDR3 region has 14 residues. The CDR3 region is CASSPPSGSETQYF. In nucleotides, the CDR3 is TGTGCCAGCTCACCACCCTCAGGGTCGGAGACCCAGTACTTC.

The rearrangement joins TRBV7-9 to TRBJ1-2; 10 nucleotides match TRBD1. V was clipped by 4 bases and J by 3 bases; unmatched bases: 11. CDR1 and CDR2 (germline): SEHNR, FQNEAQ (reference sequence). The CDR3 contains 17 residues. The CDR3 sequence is CASSSPGTGEVYYGYTF. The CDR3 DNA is TGTGCCAGCAGCTCTCCCGGGACAGGGGAAGTCTACTATGGCTACACCTTC.

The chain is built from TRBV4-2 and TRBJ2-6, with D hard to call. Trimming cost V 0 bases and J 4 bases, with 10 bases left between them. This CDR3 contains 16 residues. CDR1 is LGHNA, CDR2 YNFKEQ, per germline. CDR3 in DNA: TGTGCCAGCAGCCAAGATGGATCCCTCGGGGCCAACGTCCTGACTTTC. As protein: CASSQDGSLGANVLTF.

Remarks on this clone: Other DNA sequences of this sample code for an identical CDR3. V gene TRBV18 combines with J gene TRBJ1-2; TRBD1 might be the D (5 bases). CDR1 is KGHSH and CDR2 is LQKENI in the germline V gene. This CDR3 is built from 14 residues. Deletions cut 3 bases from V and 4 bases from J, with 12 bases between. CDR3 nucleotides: TGTGCCAGCTCACCTGGGACCGAAGCCTATGGCTACACCTTC. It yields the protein CASSPGTEAYGYTF.

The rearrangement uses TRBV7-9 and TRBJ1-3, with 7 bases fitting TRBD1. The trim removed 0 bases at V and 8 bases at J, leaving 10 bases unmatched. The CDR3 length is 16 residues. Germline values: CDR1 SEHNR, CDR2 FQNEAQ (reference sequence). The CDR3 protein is CASSLALGTAVYTIYF. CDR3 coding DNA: TGTGCCAGCAGCTTAGCGCTCGGGACAGCGGTTTACACCATATATTTT. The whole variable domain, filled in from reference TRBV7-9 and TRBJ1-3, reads DTGVSQNPRHKITKRGQNVTFRCDPISEHNRLYWYRQTLGQGPEFLTYFQNEAQLEKSRLLSDRFSAERPKGSFSTLEIQRTEQGDSAMYLCASSLALGTAVYTIYFGEGSWLTVV.

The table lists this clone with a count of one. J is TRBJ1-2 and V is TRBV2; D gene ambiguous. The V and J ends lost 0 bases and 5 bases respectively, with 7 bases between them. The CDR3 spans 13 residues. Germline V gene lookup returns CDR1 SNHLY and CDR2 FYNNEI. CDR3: CASSEALSYGYTF. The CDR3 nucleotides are TGTGCCAGCAGTGAAGCTCTCTCTTATGGCTACACCTTC.

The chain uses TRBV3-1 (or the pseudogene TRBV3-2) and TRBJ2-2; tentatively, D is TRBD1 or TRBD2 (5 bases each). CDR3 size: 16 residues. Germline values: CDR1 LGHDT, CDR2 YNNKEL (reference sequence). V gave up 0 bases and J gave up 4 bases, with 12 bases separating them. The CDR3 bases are TGTGCCAGCAGCCAAGAGCCGGGACCTCTCACCGGGGAGCTGTTTTTT. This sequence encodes CASSQEPGPLTGELFF.

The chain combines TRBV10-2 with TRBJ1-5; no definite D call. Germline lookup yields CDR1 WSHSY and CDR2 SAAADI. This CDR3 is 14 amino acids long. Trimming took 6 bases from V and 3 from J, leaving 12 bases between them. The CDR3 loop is CASSVAGSNQPQHF. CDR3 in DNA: TGCGCCAGCAGCGTCGCGGGCTCCAATCAGCCCCAGCATTTT.

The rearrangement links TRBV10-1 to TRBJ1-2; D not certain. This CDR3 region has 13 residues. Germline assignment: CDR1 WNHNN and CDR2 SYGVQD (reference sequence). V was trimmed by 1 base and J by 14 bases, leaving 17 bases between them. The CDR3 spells CASSEYAGEVRTF. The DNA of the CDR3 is TGCGCCAGCAGTGAGTATGCAGGAGAAGTAAGAACCTTC.

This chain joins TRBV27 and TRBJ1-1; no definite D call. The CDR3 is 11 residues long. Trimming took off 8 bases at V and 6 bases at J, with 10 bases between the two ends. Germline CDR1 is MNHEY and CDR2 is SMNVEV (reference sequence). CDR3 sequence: CASGHGSEAFF. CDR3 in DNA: TGTGCCAGCGGCCACGGGTCTGAAGCTTTCTTT.

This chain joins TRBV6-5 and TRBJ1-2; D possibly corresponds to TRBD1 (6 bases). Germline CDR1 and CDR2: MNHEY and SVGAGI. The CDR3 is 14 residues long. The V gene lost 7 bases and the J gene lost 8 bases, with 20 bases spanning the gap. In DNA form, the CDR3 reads TGTGCCAGCACCGAAGGAGGGGGGCTGCGGGGCTACACCTTC. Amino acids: CASTEGGGLRGYTF.

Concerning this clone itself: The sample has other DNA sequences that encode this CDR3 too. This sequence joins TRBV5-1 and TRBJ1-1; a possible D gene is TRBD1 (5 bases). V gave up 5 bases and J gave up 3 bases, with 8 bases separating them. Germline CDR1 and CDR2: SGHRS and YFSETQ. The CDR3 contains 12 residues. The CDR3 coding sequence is TGCGCCAGCAGTTGGGGGGACACTGAAGCTTTCTTT. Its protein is CASSWGDTEAFF. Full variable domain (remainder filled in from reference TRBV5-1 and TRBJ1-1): KAGVTQTPRYLIKTRGQQVTLSCSPISGHRSVSWYQQTPGQGLQFLFEYFSETQRNKGNFPGRFSGRQFSNSRSEMNVSTLELGDSALYLCASSWGDTEAFFGQGTRLTVV.

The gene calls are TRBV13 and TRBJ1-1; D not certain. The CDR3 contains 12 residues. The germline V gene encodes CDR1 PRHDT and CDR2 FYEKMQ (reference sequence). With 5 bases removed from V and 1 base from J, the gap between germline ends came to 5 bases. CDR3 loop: CASSAENTEAFF. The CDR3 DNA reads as TGTGCCAGCAGCGCCGAGAACACTGAAGCTTTCTTT.

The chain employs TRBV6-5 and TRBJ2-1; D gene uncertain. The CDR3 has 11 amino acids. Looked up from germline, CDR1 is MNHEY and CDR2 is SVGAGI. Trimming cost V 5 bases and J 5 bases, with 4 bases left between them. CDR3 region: CASSRDNEQFF. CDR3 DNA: TGTGCCAGCAGTAGGGACAATGAGCAGTTCTTC.

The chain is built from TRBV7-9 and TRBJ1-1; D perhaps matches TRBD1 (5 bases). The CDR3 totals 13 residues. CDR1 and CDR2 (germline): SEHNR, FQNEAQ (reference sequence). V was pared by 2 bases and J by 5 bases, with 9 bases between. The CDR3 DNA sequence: TGTGCCAGCAGCTTACGGGGGTTGACTGAAGCTTTCTTT. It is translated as CASSLRGLTEAFF. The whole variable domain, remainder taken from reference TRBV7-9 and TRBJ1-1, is DTGVSQNPRHKITKRGQNVTFRCDPISEHNRLYWYRQTLGQGPEFLTYFQNEAQLEKSRLLSDRFSAERPKGSFSTLEIQRTEQGDSAMYLCASSLRGLTEAFFGQGTRLTVV.

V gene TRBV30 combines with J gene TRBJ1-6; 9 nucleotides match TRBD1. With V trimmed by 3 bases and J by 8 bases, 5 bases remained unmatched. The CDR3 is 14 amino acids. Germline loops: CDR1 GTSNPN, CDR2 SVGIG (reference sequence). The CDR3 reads CAWRGTGRYSPLHF. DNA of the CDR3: TGTGCCTGGAGGGGGACAGGGCGGTATTCACCCCTCCACTTT.

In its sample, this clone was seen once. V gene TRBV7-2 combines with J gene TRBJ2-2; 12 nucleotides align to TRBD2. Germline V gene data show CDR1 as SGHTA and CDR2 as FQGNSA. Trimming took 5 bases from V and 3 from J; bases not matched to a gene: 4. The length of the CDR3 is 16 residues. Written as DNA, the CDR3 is TGTGCCAGCAGCCTGGGACTAGCGGGTTACACCGGGGAGCTGTTTTTT. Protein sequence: CASSLGLAGYTGELFF.

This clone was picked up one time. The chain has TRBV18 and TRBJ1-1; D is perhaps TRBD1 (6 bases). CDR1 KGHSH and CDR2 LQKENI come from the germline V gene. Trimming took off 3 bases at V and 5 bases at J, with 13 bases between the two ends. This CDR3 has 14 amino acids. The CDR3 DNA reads TGTGCCAGCTCACCTCAACAGGGAGAGACTGAAGCTTTCTTT. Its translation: CASSPQQGETEAFF.

The CDR3 nucleotides read TGTGCCACCAGCAGTGGGACAGGGTTTCATTTGGCTGAAGCTTTCTTT. Protein: CATSSGTGFHLAEAFF. The chain joins TRBV15 to TRBJ1-1, with 9 bases lining up with TRBD1. The CDR3 loop spans 16 amino acids. V shed 3 bases and J 6 bases; nucleotides not matched to a gene: 11. Per germline, CDR1 LNHNV and CDR2 YYDKDF (reference sequence).

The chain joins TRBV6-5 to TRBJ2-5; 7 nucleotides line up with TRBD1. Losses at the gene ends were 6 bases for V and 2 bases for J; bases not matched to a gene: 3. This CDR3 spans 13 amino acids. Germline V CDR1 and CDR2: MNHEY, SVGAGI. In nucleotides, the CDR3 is TGTGCCAGCAGCCCAGGGGGACAAGAGACCCAGTACTTC. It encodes CASSPGGQETQYF.

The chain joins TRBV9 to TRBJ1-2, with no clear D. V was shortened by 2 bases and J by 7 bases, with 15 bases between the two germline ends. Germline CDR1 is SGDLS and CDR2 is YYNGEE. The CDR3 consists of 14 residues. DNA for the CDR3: TGTGCCAGCAGCGTTCTAACAACAGAGAGTGGCTACACCTTC. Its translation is CASSVLTTESGYTF.

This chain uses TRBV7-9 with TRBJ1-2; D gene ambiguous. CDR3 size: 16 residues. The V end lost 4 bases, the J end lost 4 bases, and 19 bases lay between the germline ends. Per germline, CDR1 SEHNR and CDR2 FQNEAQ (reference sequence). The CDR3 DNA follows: TGTGCCAGCAGCTCGCCGTTTATACAAAGGAGCTATGGCTACACCTTC. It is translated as CASSSPFIQRSYGYTF. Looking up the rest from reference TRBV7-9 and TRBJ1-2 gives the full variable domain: DTGVSQNPRHKITKRGQNVTFRCDPISEHNRLYWYRQTLGQGPEFLTYFQNEAQLEKSRLLSDRFSAERPKGSFSTLEIQRTEQGDSAMYLCASSSPFIQRSYGYTFGSGTRLTVV.